This entry features one TCR beta chain sequence. Its antigen remains undetermined. The conserved phenylalanine or tryptophan normally closing the CDR3 is absent here, so this likely arose from a read error. These data belong to a study of tumor-infiltrating lymphocytes in primary liver carcinoma (dated by TCRdb to 2017 to 2019). Describing the broader study: Hepatocellular carcinoma (four) or combined HCC and intrahepatic cholangiocarcinoma (one) was present in the five patients, who were three men and two women aged 30 to 69 years. The tumors of the five patients were staged as T1-T3 N0M0, with maximum diameters ranging from roughly 4 to 10 cm. Samples yielded roughly 3.5 to 8 million productive TCRbeta reads; read depth did not differ significantly between tissue types. TCRbeta repertoire sequencing, expression microarrays and whole-exome sequencing were combined in the study across five regions of each liver tumor, with adjacent normal tissue and blood also included. A total of around 35 specimens from 5 patients, comprising approximately 25 tumor regions, 5 adjacent noncancerous liver tissues and 5 peripheral blood samples, were covered by TCRbeta repertoire sequencing. Reproducibility between technical replicate repertoires was high, with correlation coefficients above 0.95 and mean shared-clone rates about 0.9. Findings and caveats that apply to the study as a whole: The top 250 clones made up a significantly larger repertoire fraction in tumors than in blood (p = 0.039). Repertoire overlap was higher between tumor regions (mean around 35%) than tumor-adjacent (approximately 17%) or tumor-blood (14%) pairs, consistent with antigen-driven expansion. Only the TCR beta chain was sequenced, which likely underestimates true repertoire diversity because unpaired alpha chains were not captured. The study included only four to six patients, and the authors note findings should be validated in a larger study. Since the samples were bulk and unsorted, there was no way to compare CD4+ and CD8+ T cell repertoires.

Total RNA and DNA were co-extracted from around 20-30 mg of bulk tissue with the AllPrep DNA/RNA mini kit, without cell sorting. A handful of patients with histopathologically diagnosed primary liver carcinoma underwent surgical resection in China between 2015 and March 2016. Patients had chronic HBV infection and were treatment-naive at sampling. Each fresh piece of tumor and adjacent tissue was cut in two, with one half stored in RNAlater at -80 degrees C and the other half sent for histology. TCRbeta-specific cDNA was reverse-transcribed from about 500 ng total RNA using a constant-region primer and ProtoScript II reverse transcriptase. Three nested multiplex PCR rounds, following a slightly modified ARM-PCR procedure, were used to build the TCRbeta libraries. Sample barcodes and Illumina adapters were added in a final 25-cycle PCR using Deep VentR polymerase. Amplicons of 200-500 bp were gel-purified with a QIAquick gel extraction kit before sequencing. The TCRbeta amplicons were sequenced with 250-bp paired-end reads on an Illumina HiSeq 2500. In the paper's pipeline: Reads were quality-trimmed with Trimmomatic v0.33, and paired reads were merged with FLASH v1.2.11 to recover full CDR3 sequences. MiGEC v1.2.1b assigned V, D and J germline segments to the rearranged TCRbeta sequences. Clonotype statistics and Shannon-Wiener diversity indices were calculated with VDJtools v1.0.0. Except for diversity analysis, only each sample's 250 most abundant clonotypes were used in subsequent analyses to reduce sampling bias. TCRdb reprocessed the public reads (quality trimming at Q25 with fastp, clone calling with MiXCR) and kept in-frame beta chains. Records with the same CDR3 protein are collapsed into one entry carrying the most frequent genes and DNA. TCRdb's processing, not the authors' own work, is the source of the V and J calls. The sample has about 120,000 distinct CDR3 sequences on record, approximately 71% of them singletons. 8.1% of the sample lies in the top ten.

The TCR originated in a woman aged 55-70 years with primary liver carcinoma and hepatitis B virus infection. Input material: tumor-adjacent normal liver tissue.

The DNA sequence is given as TGCAGTGCACAAAGACCGGGACAGGGGTCCTACGAGCAGTACTCC. This encodes CSAQRPGQGSYEQYS. Rearrangement joined TRBV20-1 to TRBJ2-7; 10 nucleotides in the junction match TRBD1. The CDR1 and CDR2 encoded by the germline V gene (reference sequence) are DFQATT and SNEGSKA. Trimming accounts for 6 bases at V and 1 base at J, while the number of junction bases matched to no gene is 9. A total of 15 residues make up the CDR3, ends included. The retained sequence is limited to the CDR3, 45 bases, with the frame set at the first base.